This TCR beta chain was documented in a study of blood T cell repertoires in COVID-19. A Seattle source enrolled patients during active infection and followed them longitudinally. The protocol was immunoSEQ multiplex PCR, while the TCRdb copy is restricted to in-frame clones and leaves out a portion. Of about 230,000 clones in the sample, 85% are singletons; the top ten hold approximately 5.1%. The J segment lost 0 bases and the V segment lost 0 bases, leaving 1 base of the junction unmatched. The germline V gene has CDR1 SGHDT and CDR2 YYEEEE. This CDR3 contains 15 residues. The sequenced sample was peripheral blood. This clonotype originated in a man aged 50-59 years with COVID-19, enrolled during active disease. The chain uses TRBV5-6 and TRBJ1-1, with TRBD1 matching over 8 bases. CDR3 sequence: CASSLGQGMNTEAFF. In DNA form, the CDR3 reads TGTGCCAGCAGCTTGGGACAGGGGATGAACACTGAAGCTTTCTTT.